Listed below are T cell receptor beta chains from one sample, sequenced in a study of CD8 T cells in Susac syndrome. TCRdb used MiXCR to reprocess the immunoSEQ multiplex PCR reads, holding one entry per CDR3 protein. The sample has approximately 200,000 distinct CDR3 sequences, about 94% seen once; the top ten hold under 0.095%. The source material was CD4+ T cells from PBMCs. The receptors were gathered from a human donor with multiple sclerosis. Each CDR3 is given with its conserved first and last residue. Each record gives: V gene, D gene, J gene, CDR3 DNA, CDR3 protein. The D gene is left open where the match is weak.

v_call: TRBV29-1
d_call: -
j_call: TRBJ1-2
cdr3_nt: TGCAGCGTGGGAGGGAACTATGGCTACACCTTC
cdr3_aa: CSVGGNYGYTF

v_call: TRBV12-5
d_call: -
j_call: TRBJ2-7
cdr3_nt: TGTGCTAGTGGTTTGCTTAACCGCGCTCTACACTTC
cdr3_aa: CASGLLNRALHF

v_call: TRBV9
d_call: -
j_call: TRBJ1-6
cdr3_nt: TGTGCCAGCAGCGTACGGGGGAATTCACCCCTCCACTTT
cdr3_aa: CASSVRGNSPLHF

v_call: TRBV7-9
d_call: TRBD1
j_call: TRBJ2-1
cdr3_nt: TGTGCCAGCAGCTTAATGGGACAGGGGTCCAATGAGCAGTTCTTC
cdr3_aa: CASSLMGQGSNEQFF

v_call: TRBV5-1
d_call: TRBD2
j_call: TRBJ2-7
cdr3_nt: TGCGCCAGCAGCTCCACTAGCGGGGCCTACGAGCAGTACTTC
cdr3_aa: CASSSTSGAYEQYF

v_call: TRBV7-9
d_call: TRBD1
j_call: TRBJ2-1
cdr3_nt: TGTGCCAGCAGCCACGGGACAGGGGGTTGGGAGCAGTTCTTC
cdr3_aa: CASSHGTGGWEQFF

v_call: TRBV20-1
d_call: -
j_call: TRBJ2-3
cdr3_nt: TGCAGTGCCACGGGGGCGGTCGCAGATACGCAGTATTTT
cdr3_aa: CSATGAVADTQYF

v_call: TRBV7-9
d_call: TRBD2
j_call: TRBJ2-3
cdr3_nt: TGTGCCAGCAGACCTACGTGGCGGGGGGAATCAGATACGCAGTATTTT
cdr3_aa: CASRPTWRGESDTQYF

v_call: TRBV21-1
d_call: -
j_call: TRBJ2-7
cdr3_nt: TGTGCCAGCCAGGCCGTCTACGAGCAGTACTTC
cdr3_aa: CASQAVYEQYF

v_call: TRBV7-3
d_call: -
j_call: TRBJ1-5
cdr3_nt: TGTGCCAGCAGCTTAAGACTCGGCGGAGATAGCAATCAGCCCCAGCATTTT
cdr3_aa: CASSLRLGGDSNQPQHF

v_call: TRBV2
d_call: TRBD1
j_call: TRBJ1-2
cdr3_nt: TGTGCCAGCAGTGAAGGGGGACAGGGATATTCCTATGGCTACACCTTC
cdr3_aa: CASSEGGQGYSYGYTF

v_call: TRBV7-2
d_call: -
j_call: TRBJ2-3
cdr3_nt: TGTGCCAGCACCTCTGACAGCTACACAGATACGCAGTATTTT
cdr3_aa: CASTSDSYTDTQYF